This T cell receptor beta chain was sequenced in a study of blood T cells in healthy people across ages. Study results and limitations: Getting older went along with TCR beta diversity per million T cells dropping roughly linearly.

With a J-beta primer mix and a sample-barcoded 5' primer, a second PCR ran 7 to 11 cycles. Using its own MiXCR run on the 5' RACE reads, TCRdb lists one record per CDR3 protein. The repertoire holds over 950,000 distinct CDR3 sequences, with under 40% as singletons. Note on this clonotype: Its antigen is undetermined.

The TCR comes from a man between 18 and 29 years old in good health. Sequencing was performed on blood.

CDR3 sequence reads: CASSQSGQSNIQYF. The CDR3 nucleotides are TGTGCCAGCAGCCAATCGGGACAGTCCAACATTCAGTACTTC. J is TRBJ2-4 and V is TRBV11-2, with TRBD1 matching 7 bases. Trimming removed 5 bases from V and 7 bases from J; junction bases left unmatched: 8. Germline CDR1 reads SGHAT; CDR2 reads FQNNGV. The CDR3 runs 14 residues. Full variable domain (outside the CDR3, taken from reference TRBV11-2 and TRBJ2-4): EAGVAQSPRYKIIEKRQSVAFWCNPISGHATLYWYQQILGQGPKLLIQFQNNGVVDDSQLPKDRFSAERLKGVDSTLKIQPAKLEDSAVYLCASSQSGQSNIQYFGAGTRLSVL.